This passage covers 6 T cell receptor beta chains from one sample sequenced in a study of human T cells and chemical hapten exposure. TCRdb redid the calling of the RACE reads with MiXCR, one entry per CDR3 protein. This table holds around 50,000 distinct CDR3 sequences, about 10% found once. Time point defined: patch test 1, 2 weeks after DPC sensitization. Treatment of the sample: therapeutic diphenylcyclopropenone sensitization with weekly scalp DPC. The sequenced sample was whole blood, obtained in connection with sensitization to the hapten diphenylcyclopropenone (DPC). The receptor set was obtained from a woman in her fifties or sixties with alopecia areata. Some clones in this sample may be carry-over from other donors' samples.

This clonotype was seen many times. The CDR3 region is CSVAPLSNTEAFF. In DNA, the CDR3 is TGCAGCGTTGCTCCCCTATCGAACACTGAAGCTTTCTTT. This chain joins TRBV29-1 and TRBJ1-1; D is unclear. The CDR3 spans 13 residues. CDR1 is SQVTM, CDR2 ANQGSEA, per germline. The V end was cut by 4 bases, the J end by 1 base, with 10 bases between.

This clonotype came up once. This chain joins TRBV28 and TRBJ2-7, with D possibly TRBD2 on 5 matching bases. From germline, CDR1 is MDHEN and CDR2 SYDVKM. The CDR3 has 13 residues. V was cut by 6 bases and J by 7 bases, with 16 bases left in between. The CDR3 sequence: CASRSGLLGEQYF. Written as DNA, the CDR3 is TGTGCCAGCAGAAGCGGACTCCTCGGGGAGCAGTACTTC. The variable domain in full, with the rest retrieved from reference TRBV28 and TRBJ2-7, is DVKVTQSSRYLVKRTGEKVFLECVQDMDHENMFWYRQDPGLGLRLIYFSYDVKMKEKGDIPEGYSVSREKKERFSLILESASTNQTSMYLCASRSGLLGEQYFGPGTRLTVT.

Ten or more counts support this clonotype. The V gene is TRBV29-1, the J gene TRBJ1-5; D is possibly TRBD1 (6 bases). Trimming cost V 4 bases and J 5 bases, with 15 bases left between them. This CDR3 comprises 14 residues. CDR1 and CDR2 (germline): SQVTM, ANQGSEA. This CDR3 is CSVASGGADQPQHF. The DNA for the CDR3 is TGCAGCGTTGCGAGCGGGGGGGCCGATCAGCCCCAGCATTTT. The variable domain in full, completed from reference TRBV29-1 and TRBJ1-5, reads SAVISQKPSRDICQRGTSLTIQCQVDSQVTMMFWYRQQPGQSLTLIATANQGSEATYESGFVIDKFPISRPNLTFSTLTVSNMSPEDSSIYLCSVASGGADQPQHFGDGTRLSIL.

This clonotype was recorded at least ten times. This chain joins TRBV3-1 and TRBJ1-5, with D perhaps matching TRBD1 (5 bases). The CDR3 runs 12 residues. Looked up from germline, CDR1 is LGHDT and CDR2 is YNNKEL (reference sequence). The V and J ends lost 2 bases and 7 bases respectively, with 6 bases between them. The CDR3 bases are TGTGCCAGCAGCCAAAGGGGACAGCCCCAGCATTTT. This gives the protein CASSQRGQPQHF.

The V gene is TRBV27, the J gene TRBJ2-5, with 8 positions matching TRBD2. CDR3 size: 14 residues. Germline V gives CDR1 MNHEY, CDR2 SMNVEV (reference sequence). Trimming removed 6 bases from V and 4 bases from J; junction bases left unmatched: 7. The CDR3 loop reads CASSKAGVSETQYF. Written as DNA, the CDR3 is TGTGCCAGCAGCAAAGCGGGAGTGTCAGAGACCCAGTACTTC.

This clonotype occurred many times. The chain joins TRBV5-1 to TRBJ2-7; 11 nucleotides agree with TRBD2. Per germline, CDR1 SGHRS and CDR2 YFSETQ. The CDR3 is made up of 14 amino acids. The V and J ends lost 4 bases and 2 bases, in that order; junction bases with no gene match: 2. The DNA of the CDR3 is TGCGCCAGCAGCGAACTAGCGGGGGCCTACGAGCAGTACTTC. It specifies CASSELAGAYEQYF.